The 14 T cell receptor beta chains presented below share a single source sample, sequenced in a study of blood T cell repertoires in COVID-19. Data came from immunoSEQ multiplex PCR; TCRdb stores just in-frame clones and leaves some out. This table holds 300,000 to 450,000 clones, approximately 90% found once. Material: PBMCs or T cells enriched from blood (not recorded which). The receptors shown here come from a man aged 18 to 29 who had recovered from COVID-19.

The V call is TRBV11-3, the J call TRBJ1-2; 8 bases map to TRBD1. Germline lookup yields CDR1 SGHNT and CDR2 YENEEA. The length of the CDR3 is 13 residues. Unmatched junction bases numbered 2, after V lost 2 bases and J lost 6 bases. The CDR3 nucleotides read TGTGCCAGCAGCTTAACGACAGGGGATGGCTACACCTTC. Protein product: CASSLTTGDGYTF.

The V call is TRBV28, the J call TRBJ2-3; no clear D gene. V lost 5 bases, J lost 4 bases, and 22 bases lay in between. Germline loops: CDR1 MDHEN, CDR2 SYDVKM. The CDR3 is 17 amino acids. The CDR3 sequence: CASSKKDIFLGADTQYF. CDR3 sequence (DNA): TGTGCCAGCAGTAAAAAGGATATCTTTTTGGGCGCAGATACGCAGTATTTT.

V usage is TRBV20-1 and J usage is TRBJ1-2; no clear D gene. V lost 3 bases and J 8 bases, leaving 16 bases between the germline ends. CDR3 length: 13 amino acids. Looked up from germline, CDR1 is DFQATT and CDR2 is SNEGSKA (reference sequence). CDR3 nucleotides: TGCAGTGCTAGTAAGGGAGGGTTGGGAGGCTACACCTTC. Protein: CSASKGGLGGYTF.

The chain uses TRBV27 and TRBJ1-5, with TRBD1 matching over 10 bases. The CDR3 contains 16 residues. V was clipped by 5 bases and J by 1 base; unmatched bases: 5. Germline assignment: CDR1 MNHEY and CDR2 SMNVEV (reference sequence). CDR3 DNA: TGTGCCAGCAGTGACAGGGGGCGCGGGAGCAATCAGCCCCAGCATTTT. Its translation: CASSDRGRGSNQPQHF.

This chain joins TRBV13 and TRBJ2-4, with D perhaps TRBD1 (5 bases). The CDR3 is 18 residues long. V was pared by 4 bases and J by 1 base, with 20 bases between. Per the germline V gene, CDR1 is PRHDT and CDR2 is FYEKMQ (reference sequence). In DNA form, the CDR3 reads TGTGCCAGCAGCTCCCTTCTATCGGACCCAGGGGCCAAAAACATTCAGTACTTC. It yields the protein CASSSLLSDPGAKNIQYF.

The V gene is TRBV7-7, the J gene TRBJ2-1; D remains unclear. CDR3 size: 13 residues. Deletions cut 0 bases from V and 4 bases from J, with 4 bases between. CDR1 SSHAT and CDR2 FNYEAQ come from the germline V gene (reference sequence). DNA of the CDR3: TGTGCCAGCAGCTTAGCGGCATACAATGAGCAGTTCTTC. Translating it yields CASSLAAYNEQFF.

The DNA of the CDR3 is TGTGCCAGCAGCGTCGAGAGCGGGTACGAGCAGTACTTC. Translating gives CASSVESGYEQYF. V and J are TRBV9 and TRBJ2-7; possible D gene TRBD2, 6 bases. Germline loops: CDR1 SGDLS, CDR2 YYNGEE. The CDR3 sequence is 13 residues long. Trimming pared 2 bases from V and 4 bases from J, leaving 10 bases between.

The chain carries TRBV7-9 and TRBJ1-2; 9 bases agree with TRBD1. J gave up 7 bases and V 1 base, and 1 base lay outside the gene matches. CDR3 length: 13 residues. CDR1 is SEHNR, CDR2 FQNEAQ, per germline (reference sequence). CDR3 DNA: TGTGCCAGCAGCTTAGGGGACAGGGCTGGCTACACCTTC. This sequence encodes CASSLGDRAGYTF.

V is TRBV7-2 and J is TRBJ1-2; 9 bases align to TRBD1. This CDR3 has 15 amino acids. From germline, CDR1 is SGHTA and CDR2 FQGNSA. Trimming took 4 bases from V and 5 from J; bases not matched to a gene: 8. The DNA for the CDR3 is TGTGCCAGCAGCTCACGGACAGGGGTGGGGTATGGCTACACCTTC. This sequence encodes CASSSRTGVGYGYTF.

V usage is TRBV7-3 and J usage is TRBJ1-6; D not certain. CDR1 and CDR2 (germline): SGHTA, FQGTGA. Trimming cost V 2 bases and J 5 bases, with 4 bases left between them. The CDR3 has 13 residues. CDR3 DNA: TGTGCCAGCAGCTTATTAGATAATTCACCCCTCCACTTT. Protein: CASSLLDNSPLHF.

The chain combines TRBV7-9 with TRBJ2-7, with D tentatively TRBD1 (6 bases). CDR3 length equals 14 residues. The ends were cut back, 6 bases at V and 2 bases at J, with 14 bases in the middle. The germline CDR1 and CDR2 sequences are SEHNR and FQNEAQ (reference sequence). The CDR3 sequence: CASSNGTPTYEQYF. As DNA, the CDR3 is TGTGCCAGCAGTAACGGGACACCAACCTACGAGCAGTACTTC.

This chain links TRBV6-6 with TRBJ2-7, with D tentatively TRBD2 (7 bases). The CDR3 is 17 residues long. The germline V gene has CDR1 MNHNY and CDR2 SVGAGI (reference sequence). Trimming shortened V by 5 bases and J by 6 bases, and 26 bases separated the two germline ends. CDR3 sequence reads: CASSRGWGGALTSEQYF. CDR3 in DNA: TGTGCCAGCAGTCGAGGGTGGGGGGGCGCGCTAACGTCCGAGCAGTACTTC.

The V gene is TRBV19, the J gene TRBJ1-4, with 9 bases aligning to TRBD1. Germline V gene lookup returns CDR1 LNHDA and CDR2 SQIVND (reference sequence). The CDR3 sequence is 17 residues long. V lost 7 bases, J lost 4 bases, and 13 bases stayed unmatched. The CDR3 here is CASNTGTGIKGNEKLFF. CDR3 coding DNA: TGTGCCAGTAATACCGGGACAGGGATAAAGGGTAATGAAAAACTGTTTTTT.

This chain connects TRBV7-8 to TRBJ2-1; D perhaps matches TRBD1 (6 bases). Per the germline V gene, CDR1 is SGHVS and CDR2 is FQNEAQ. Trimming pared 2 bases from V and 7 bases from J, leaving 18 bases between. The CDR3 extends over 16 amino acids. The CDR3 DNA sequence: TGTGCCAGCAGCTTAAAGGTCAGGGGCCCGGGGAATGAGCAGTTCTTC. It encodes CASSLKVRGPGNEQFF. Drawing the rest from reference TRBV7-8 and TRBJ2-1, the complete variable domain is GAGVSQSPRYKVAKRGQDVALRCDPISGHVSLFWYQQALGQGPEFLTYFQNEAQLDKSGLPSDRFFAERPEGSVSTLKIQRTQQEDSAVYLCASSLKVRGPGNEQFFGPGTRLTVL.